A single sample gave rise to the 5 T cell receptor beta chains below, sequenced in a study of breast tumors, draining lymph nodes, adjacent tissues. TCRdb re-derived calls from the multiplex PCR reads in MiXCR, one entry per CDR3 protein. The data contain about 170,000 distinct CDR3 sequences, roughly 35% of them singletons. Axillary draining lymph nodes of breast cancer patients supplied the node samples. The sequenced sample was axillary lymph node tissue. All receptors derive from a female donor with breast cancer. Some clones in this sample may be carry-over from other donors' samples.

This clonotype turned up a few times. This may arise from a read error, as a much more abundant clone is one base away. This rearrangement joins TRBV9 to TRBJ2-1; D is unresolved. CDR3 length: 14 amino acids. Germline assignment: CDR1 SGDLS and CDR2 YYNGEE. CDR3 loop: CASSPGPSYNEQSF. In DNA form, the CDR3 reads TGTGCCAGCAGTCCAGGACCCTCCTACAATGAGCAGTCCTTC. Drawing the rest from reference TRBV9 and TRBJ2-1, the complete variable domain is DSGVTQTPKHLITATGQRVTLRCSPRSGDLSVYWYQQSLDQGLQFLIQYYNGEERAKGNILERFSAQQFPDLHSELNLSSLELGDSALYFCASSPGPSYNEQSFGPGTRLTVL.

Details on this clonotype: Possible read error: a much larger clone is one base away. The rearrangement uses TRBV27 and TRBJ2-3, with 9 bases identical to TRBD2. Germline CDR1 reads MNHEY; CDR2 reads SMNVEV (reference sequence). The trim removed 5 bases at V and 2 bases at J, leaving 14 bases unmatched. The CDR3 consists of 18 residues. CDR3 in amino acids: CASSPTILRGGDTDTQYF. CDR3 nucleotides: TGTGCCAGCAGTCCGACGATCCTGCGGGGGGGGGACACAGATACGCAGTATTTT.

A remark on this clonotype: Sequence at one end of the junction differs from germline and may be a read error. V gene TRBV19 combines with J gene TRBJ1-1; D is unclear. This CDR3 contains 13 residues. Germline V lookup: CDR1 LNHDA, CDR2 SQIVND (reference sequence). CDR3 sequence (DNA): TGTGCCAGTTGTATTGCAGGGAACACTGAAGCTTTCTTT. It encodes CASCIAGNTEAFF.

This clonotype was seen a handful of times. This rearrangement joins TRBV28 to TRBJ2-7; D is uncertain. V lost 8 bases to trimming and J lost 4 bases, with 15 bases between them. Germline V gene lookup returns CDR1 MDHEN and CDR2 SYDVKM. The CDR3 runs to 13 residues. CDR3 in amino acids: CASAPAPVYEQYF. DNA of the CDR3: TGTGCCAGCGCCCCGGCCCCTGTATACGAGCAGTACTTC.

The chain combines TRBV20-1 with TRBJ2-1; 10 nucleotides align to TRBD2. CDR1 is DFQATT and CDR2 is SNEGSKA in the germline V gene (reference sequence). The ends lost 5 bases at V and 7 bases at J; junction bases unmatched: 11. CDR3 size: 15 residues. CDR3 sequence (DNA): TGCAGTGCTTCTCCCGGGACTAGCGTCAGGAATGAGCAGTTCTTC. It codes for CSASPGTSVRNEQFF.